The 29 T cell receptor beta chains presented below share a single source sample, sequenced in a study of cytomegalovirus exposure and HLA in healthy donors. PCR primers comprised 60 Vbeta and 13 Jbeta primers. TCRdb keeps only in-frame clones here, not all; method: immunoSEQ multiplex PCR. The sample has some 150,000 clones, roughly 80% seen once. The sequenced material came from PBMCs. The receptors were gathered from a young man in good health and CMV-seronegative.

The chain is built from TRBV28 and TRBJ2-3; maybe TRBD2 (5 bases). This CDR3 spans 17 amino acids. Germline CDR1 reads MDHEN; CDR2 reads SYDVKM. V dropped 7 bases and J dropped 1 base, with 21 bases sitting between them. The CDR3 DNA reads as TGTGCCAGCAACCCCCCGCTGGGCACCGGGGGCACAGATACGCAGTATTTT. Protein product: CASNPPLGTGGTDTQYF.

In this sample, this clone turned up a few times. The chain combines TRBV28 with TRBJ2-1; 9 bases agree with TRBD1. With 7 bases clipped from V and 2 bases from J, the junction kept 3 bases outside the gene matches. This CDR3 comprises 14 residues. Looked up from germline, CDR1 is MDHEN and CDR2 is SYDVKM. The CDR3 reads CASKWTGAYNEQFF. The DNA for the CDR3 is TGTGCCAGCAAATGGACAGGGGCCTACAATGAGCAGTTCTTC.

The chain has TRBV7-9 and TRBJ1-2; TRBD1 aligns across 10 bases. The CDR3 has 13 amino acids. Germline V gene sequence: CDR1 SEHNR, CDR2 FQNEAQ (reference sequence). V shed 3 bases, J shed 8 bases, and the junction held 3 bases outside the gene matches. CDR3 DNA: TGTGCCAGCAGCTTGGGACAGGGGAACGGCTACACCTTC. It encodes CASSLGQGNGYTF.

V usage is TRBV11-2 and J usage is TRBJ1-1; 7 bases fit TRBD1. J gave up 7 bases and V 7 bases, and 6 bases lay outside the gene matches. CDR3 length equals 12 residues. The germline gives CDR1 SGHAT, CDR2 FQNNGV. The CDR3 DNA sequence: TGTGCCAGCACCTCAGGGGGGTATGAAGCTTTCTTT. Translated: CASTSGGYEAFF. Complete variable domain (other parts from reference TRBV11-2 and TRBJ1-1): EAGVAQSPRYKIIEKRQSVAFWCNPISGHATLYWYQQILGQGPKLLIQFQNNGVVDDSQLPKDRFSAERLKGVDSTLKIQPAKLEDSAVYLCASTSGGYEAFFGQGTRLTVV.

The chain joins TRBV12-5 to TRBJ2-5; D is uncertain. CDR1 is LGHNT and CDR2 is FRNRAP in the germline V gene. Deletions cut 5 bases from V and 5 bases from J, with 6 bases between. The CDR3 contains 11 residues. The CDR3 bases are TGTGCTAGTGGTACGAGTGAGACCCAGTACTTC. Residues: CASGTSETQYF.

In its sample, this clone was seen a few times. The rearrangement uses TRBV7-8 and TRBJ2-4; TRBD1 is a possible D gene (5 bases). CDR3 length equals 15 residues. Germline assignment: CDR1 SGHVS and CDR2 FQNEAQ. V lost 2 bases to trimming and J lost 8 bases, with 16 bases between them. Written as DNA, the CDR3 is TGTGCCAGCAGCTTATTCACAGGTATAGCCGACATTCAGTACTTC. This translates into CASSLFTGIADIQYF.

The gene calls are TRBV6-5 and TRBJ2-5; TRBD1 agrees at 7 bases. Germline CDR1 is MNHEY and CDR2 is SVGAGI. The CDR3 contains 15 residues. With V trimmed by 5 bases and J by 2 bases, 8 bases remained unmatched. Written as DNA, the CDR3 is TGTGCCAGCAGTCTTGAAGGGGACAGACAAGAGACCCAGTACTTC. The encoded protein is CASSLEGDRQETQYF.

In its sample, this clone was seen once. The chain joins TRBV28 to TRBJ2-2; the match to TRBD1 covers 7 bases. Germline loops: CDR1 MDHEN, CDR2 SYDVKM. This CDR3 has 14 residues. The V and J ends lost 6 bases and 6 bases, in that order; junction bases with no gene match: 7. CDR3 sequence: CASRLNRGPGELFF. The CDR3 DNA sequence: TGTGCCAGCAGGTTAAACAGGGGCCCCGGGGAGCTGTTTTTT.

The gene calls are TRBV30 and TRBJ2-7; 7 bases line up with TRBD2. The CDR3 covers 15 residues. Germline V gene sequence: CDR1 GTSNPN, CDR2 SVGIG (reference sequence). V shed 0 bases and J 2 bases; nucleotides not matched to a gene: 7. As DNA, the CDR3 is TGTGCCTGGAGTGTAGGTAGCGGGCCAGCCTACGAGCAGTACTTC. This sequence encodes CAWSVGSGPAYEQYF.

This chain connects TRBV7-3 to TRBJ1-6; the match to TRBD1 covers 9 bases. The CDR3 loop spans 14 amino acids. Trimming took 4 bases from V and 10 from J; bases not matched to a gene: 5. In germline, CDR1 is SGHTA, CDR2 FQGTGA. The CDR3 loop is CASSSGQGESPLHF. For the CDR3, the DNA is TGTGCCAGCAGCTCGGGACAGGGAGAATCACCCCTCCACTTT. Combining the CDR3 with reference TRBV7-3 and TRBJ1-6 gives the whole variable domain GAGVSQTPSNKVTEKGKYVELRCDPISGHTALYWYRQSLGQGPEFLIYFQGTGAADDSGLPNDRFFAVRPEGSVSTLKIQRTERGDSAVYLCASSSGQGESPLHFGNGTRLTVT.

This chain uses TRBV30 with TRBJ1-2; D unresolved. From germline, CDR1 is GTSNPN and CDR2 SVGIG (reference sequence). Trimming removed 1 base at V and 6 bases at J, with 12 bases between. The CDR3 totals 13 residues. The CDR3 is CAWSGGSGNGYTF. The CDR3 DNA reads TGTGCCTGGAGTGGGGGATCCGGGAATGGCTACACCTTC. The full variable domain, rest sourced from reference TRBV30 and TRBJ1-2, is SQTIHQWPATLVQPVGSPLSLECTVEGTSNPNLYWYRQAAGRGLQLLFYSVGIGQISSEVPQNLSASRPQDRQFILSSKKLLLSDSGFYLCAWSGGSGNGYTFGSGTRLTVV.

V gene TRBV15 combines with J gene TRBJ2-1, with TRBD2 matching 13 bases. Germline CDR1 LNHNV, CDR2 YYDKDF (reference sequence). The CDR3 runs 18 residues. Unmatched junction bases numbered 9, after V lost 3 bases and J lost 4 bases. The DNA of the CDR3 is TGTGCCACCAGCAGGATGGGACTAGCGGGATCAGTTTACAATGAGCAGTTCTTC. Protein sequence: CATSRMGLAGSVYNEQFF.

V usage is TRBV29-1 and J usage is TRBJ2-2, with 9 nucleotides matching TRBD1. The CDR3 is made up of 15 amino acids. The V gene end was trimmed by 0 bases and the J gene end by 4 bases; junction bases not matched to a gene: 3. CDR1 is SQVTM, CDR2 ANQGSEA, per germline. Here the CDR3 DNA reads TGCAGCGTTGAAGATGACAGGGGGAGCACCGGGGAGCTGTTTTTT. It codes for CSVEDDRGSTGELFF.

This sequence joins TRBV2 and TRBJ1-4; D unclear. CDR3 size: 13 residues. CDR1 and CDR2 from the germline V gene are SNHLY and FYNNEI. V lost 8 bases, J lost 8 bases, and 15 bases lay in between. Here the CDR3 reads CASAGPRGEKLFF. The CDR3 DNA sequence: TGTGCCAGCGCCGGGCCCCGGGGAGAAAAACTGTTTTTT.

The chain combines TRBV11-2 with TRBJ2-6; D perhaps matches TRBD1 (5 bases). CDR1 SGHAT and CDR2 FQNNGV come from the germline V gene. The CDR3 runs 17 residues. V lost 1 base to trimming and J lost 0 bases, with 10 bases between them. CDR3 coding DNA: TGTGCCAGCAGCTTAGGACAGCAACGCTCTGGGGCCAACGTCCTGACTTTC. Protein product: CASSLGQQRSGANVLTF.

The chain joins TRBV7-6 to TRBJ1-2, with D maybe TRBD1 (5 bases). The CDR3 is 14 residues long. V lost 0 bases and J 4 bases, leaving 9 bases between the germline ends. Germline V gene sequence: CDR1 SGHVS, CDR2 FNYEAQ. CDR3 sequence: CASSLATASYGYTF. CDR3 sequence (DNA): TGTGCCAGCAGCTTAGCGACAGCTTCCTATGGCTACACCTTC.

V usage is TRBV5-1 and J usage is TRBJ2-5, with D tentatively TRBD2 (6 bases). CDR1 SGHRS and CDR2 YFSETQ come from the germline V gene. Between the trimmed V and J ends, which lost 4 bases and 5 bases, there was a span of 9 bases. The CDR3 has 12 residues. The CDR3 is CASSIAEETQYF. The CDR3 coding sequence is TGCGCCAGCAGCATAGCGGAGGAGACCCAGTACTTC.

V is TRBV6-6 and J is TRBJ2-3; 10 nucleotides line up with TRBD1. This CDR3 contains 15 residues. J gave up 5 bases and V 6 bases, and 8 bases lay outside the gene matches. The germline gives CDR1 MNHNY, CDR2 SVGAGI (reference sequence). As DNA, the CDR3 is TGTGCCAGCAGCTATGGGACAGGGGCAGAAGATACGCAGTATTTT. It is translated as CASSYGTGAEDTQYF.

The chain recombines TRBV5-6 with TRBJ2-3; 10 bases map to TRBD2. Trimming removed 2 bases from V and 4 bases from J; junction bases left unmatched: 10. CDR3 length: 17 amino acids. The germline V gene encodes CDR1 SGHDT and CDR2 YYEEEE. CDR3 coding DNA: TGTGCCAGCAGCTTAGAAGCGGGGGGGCTGAGTGCAGATACGCAGTATTTT. Its translation is CASSLEAGGLSADTQYF.

This chain connects TRBV4-3 to TRBJ2-3; 10 bases are shared with TRBD2. There are 15 residues in the CDR3. The V gene end was trimmed by 2 bases and the J gene end by 2 bases; junction bases not matched to a gene: 1. Germline lookup yields CDR1 LGHNA and CDR2 YSLEER. Written as DNA, the CDR3 is TGCGCCAGCAGCCAAAGCGGGGGGGACACAGATACGCAGTATTTT. Amino acid sequence: CASSQSGGDTDTQYF.

The CDR3 nucleotides read TGTGCTAGTGGTTCCACAGGGGACACTGAAGCTTTCTTT. Residues: CASGSTGDTEAFF. The chain uses TRBV12-5 and TRBJ1-1; 7 bases line up with TRBD1. CDR1 is LGHNT and CDR2 is FRNRAP in the germline V gene. The CDR3 is 13 amino acids. The junction had 2 bases not matched to a gene; V was cut back by 4 bases and J by 3 bases.

The chain links TRBV6-5 to TRBJ1-2, with 11 bases that match TRBD1. The CDR3 is 15 amino acids. Germline CDR1 is MNHEY and CDR2 is SVGAGI. With 6 bases clipped from V and 4 bases from J, the junction kept 7 bases outside the gene matches. The DNA for the CDR3 is TGTGCCAGCAGACGGGGACAGGGGGAGCTCTATGGCTACACCTTC. Translated: CASRRGQGELYGYTF.

J is TRBJ2-3 and V is TRBV9; D gene ambiguous. Germline CDR1 and CDR2: SGDLS and YYNGEE. Between the trimmed V and J ends, which lost 0 bases and 2 bases, there was a span of 10 bases. The CDR3 contains 15 residues. The CDR3 loop reads CASSVGAVSTDTQYF. CDR3 bases: TGTGCCAGCAGCGTAGGTGCGGTCTCCACAGATACGCAGTATTTT.

The chain combines TRBV5-1 with TRBJ2-7; no clear D gene. Deletions cut 0 bases from V and 2 bases from J, with 9 bases between. The CDR3 has 14 amino acids. Germline values: CDR1 SGHRS, CDR2 YFSETQ. The CDR3 here is CASSLEPGPYEQYF. The CDR3 bases are TGCGCCAGCAGCTTGGAGCCAGGCCCCTACGAGCAGTACTTC.

The gene calls are TRBV6-1 and TRBJ1-2; 7 nucleotides align to TRBD1. The CDR3 totals 15 residues. Germline V gene sequence: CDR1 MNHNS, CDR2 SASEGT. The junction had 17 bases not matched to a gene; V was cut back by 8 bases and J by 8 bases. CDR3 protein: CASAYSGGGTTGYTF. CDR3 DNA sequence: TGTGCCAGCGCGTACTCCGGAGGGGGCACGACGGGCTACACCTTC.

This chain uses TRBV7-8 with TRBJ2-1, with D perhaps TRBD2 (5 bases). The V end was cut by 5 bases, the J end by 8 bases, with 22 bases between. Germline V lookup: CDR1 SGHVS, CDR2 FQNEAQ. This CDR3 has 16 residues. The CDR3 sequence: CASSPPFGSTRDEQFF. DNA of the CDR3: TGTGCCAGCAGCCCACCCTTTGGCTCTACTAGGGATGAGCAGTTCTTC.

CDR3 coding DNA: TGTGCCAGCAGTCCGGACAGGACCTACGAGCAGTACTTC. Translated, it gives CASSPDRTYEQYF. The chain recombines TRBV6-6 with TRBJ2-7; 7 bases are shared with TRBD1. Germline assignment: CDR1 MNHNY and CDR2 SVGAGI (reference sequence). The CDR3 runs to 13 residues. V lost 5 bases and J lost 2; bases outside the gene matches: 3.

The gene calls are TRBV11-3 and TRBJ2-7; the D is unclear. The germline V and J ends were trimmed by 0 bases and 3 bases, with 6 bases remaining between them. The CDR3 contains 13 residues. CDR1 SGHNT and CDR2 YENEEA come from the germline V gene. CDR3 in DNA: TGTGCCAGCAGCTTAGATCCAGACTACGAGCAGTACTTC. Its translation: CASSLDPDYEQYF.

This clone has a handful of counts. The rearrangement links TRBV6-1 to TRBJ1-4, with 9 nucleotides matching TRBD1. The CDR3 has 14 residues. CDR1 MNHNS and CDR2 SASEGT come from the germline V gene. J gave up 8 bases and V 5 bases, and 6 bases lay outside the gene matches. CDR3 in amino acids: CASSPGQGREKLFF. In nucleotides, the CDR3 is TGTGCCAGCAGTCCGGGACAGGGTAGAGAAAAACTGTTTTTT.